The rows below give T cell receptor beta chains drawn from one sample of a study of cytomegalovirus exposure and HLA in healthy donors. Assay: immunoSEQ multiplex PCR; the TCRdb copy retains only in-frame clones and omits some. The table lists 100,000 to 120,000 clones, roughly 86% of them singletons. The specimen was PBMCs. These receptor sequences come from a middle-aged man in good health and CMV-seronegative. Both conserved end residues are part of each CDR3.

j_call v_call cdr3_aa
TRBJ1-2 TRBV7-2 CASSLLQGNEYGYTF
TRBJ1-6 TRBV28 CASNAPRVSSYNSPLHF
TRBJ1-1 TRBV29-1 CSVDGQSTEAFF
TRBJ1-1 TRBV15 CATSIDMNTEAFF
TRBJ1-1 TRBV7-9 CSSSSRNTEAFF
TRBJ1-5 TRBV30 CAWRPQGGSNQPQHF
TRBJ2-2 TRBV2 CASREKGHGTGELFF
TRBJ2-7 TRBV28 CASSLSGTGKPHEQYF
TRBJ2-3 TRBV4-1 CASGFPGLTDTQYF
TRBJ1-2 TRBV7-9 CASSLGAGSTNYGYTF
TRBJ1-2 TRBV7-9 CASSLAATGLNYGYTF
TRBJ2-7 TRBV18 CASSPPGAVWEQYF
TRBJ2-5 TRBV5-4 CASTRGVQETQYF
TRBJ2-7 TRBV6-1 CASDRDSAYEQYF
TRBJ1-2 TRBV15 CATSRDLSGEGSVYTF
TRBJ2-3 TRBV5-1 CASSGDPRGTDTQYF
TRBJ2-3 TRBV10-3 CAIRVYRGGSDTQYF
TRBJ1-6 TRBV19 CASSLKEGSGSPLHF
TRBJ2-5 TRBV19 CASSLAAGPQETQYF
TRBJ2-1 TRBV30 CAAIPGQEHNEQFF
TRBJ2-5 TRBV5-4 CASSLVGQAQETQYF
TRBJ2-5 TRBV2 CASSPDTHAETQYF
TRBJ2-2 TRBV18 CASSPLGQTGAGELFF